The 13 T cell receptor beta chains listed next were all sequenced from one sample in a study of shared clonotypes between healthy human individuals. The repertoire was sequenced with immunoSEQ multiplex PCR; TCRdb's copy has only in-frame clones and lacks some. The top ten clones hold about 1.5% of a sample with 950,000 to 1,100,000 clones, about 70% of them seen once. Specimen: memory CD4+ T cells sorted from blood. Sample subset: CD45RA-negative fraction. The receptor set was obtained from a man aged 18 to 29 in good health.

The rearrangement links TRBV10-3 to TRBJ1-2; D ambiguous. Looked up from germline, CDR1 is ENHRY and CDR2 is SYGVKD. Between the trimmed V and J ends, which lost 0 bases and 4 bases, there was a span of 9 bases. The CDR3 has 14 residues. CDR3 protein: CAISESSTGYGYTF. CDR3 nucleotide sequence: TGTGCCATCAGTGAGTCTTCTACCGGCTATGGCTACACCTTC.

The chain links TRBV6-1 to TRBJ2-7, with D possibly called TRBD1 or TRBD2 (5 bases each). This CDR3 is 13 amino acids long. The V gene's germline CDR1 is MNHNS and CDR2 SASEGT. Trimming removed 2 bases from V and 4 bases from J, with 9 bases in between. CDR3 protein: CASSEQGRYEQYF. CDR3 bases: TGTGCCAGCAGTGAACAGGGACGATACGAGCAGTACTTC.

The J gene is TRBJ1-2, the V gene TRBV6-5; D is perhaps TRBD1 (5 bases). V lost 7 bases, J lost 5 bases, and 20 bases lay in between. Germline CDR1 and CDR2: MNHEY and SVGAGI. This CDR3 contains 15 residues. The CDR3 DNA sequence: TGTGCCAGCACCTACAGAGTCGGGGGAAGTTATGGCTACACCTTC. It translates to CASTYRVGGSYGYTF.

This rearrangement joins TRBV9 to TRBJ1-4, with D uncertain. The CDR3 loop spans 14 amino acids. V dropped 3 bases and J dropped 4 bases, with 10 bases sitting between them. Looked up from germline, CDR1 is SGDLS and CDR2 is YYNGEE. The CDR3 DNA is TGTGCCAGCAGCGCGGGCAGATTTAATGAAAAACTGTTTTTT. It translates to CASSAGRFNEKLFF.

V and J are TRBV27 and TRBJ1-2; tentative D call: TRBD1 (5 bases). V lost 3 bases and J 8 bases, leaving 13 bases between the germline ends. Looked up from germline, CDR1 is MNHEY and CDR2 is SMNVEV (reference sequence). This CDR3 has 13 residues. The CDR3 is CASSFRGGEGYTF. CDR3 coding DNA: TGTGCCAGCAGTTTTAGAGGAGGGGAGGGCTACACCTTC.

The genes are TRBV15 and TRBJ2-5; D is possibly TRBD2 (5 bases). Trimming cost V 0 bases and J 14 bases, with 13 bases left between them. Germline V gene sequence: CDR1 LNHNV, CDR2 YYDKDF (reference sequence). The CDR3 extends over 12 amino acids. CDR3 residues: CATSRDGLPLYF. The CDR3 nucleotides are TGTGCCACCAGCAGAGATGGACTTCCTTTATACTTC.

The rearrangement uses TRBV29-1 and TRBJ1-5, with D unresolved. The V end was cut by 4 bases, the J end by 0 bases, with 7 bases between. CDR1 and CDR2 from the germline V gene are SQVTM and ANQGSEA. CDR3 size: 13 residues. Here the CDR3 DNA reads TGCAGCGTTGTTGGGGATAGCAATCAGCCCCAGCATTTT. It codes for CSVVGDSNQPQHF.

The genes are TRBV10-2 and TRBJ2-7, with TRBD1 matching over 7 bases. V lost 6 bases, J lost 3 bases, and 11 bases stayed unmatched. Germline-derived CDR1 and CDR2 are WSHSY and SAAADI. This CDR3 is built from 15 residues. CDR3 loop: CASRGPYRGSYEQYF. The CDR3 coding sequence is TGCGCCAGCAGAGGCCCCTACAGGGGAAGCTACGAGCAGTACTTC.

The chain is built from TRBV30 and TRBJ2-7, with D possibly being TRBD2 (6 bases). Trimming cost V 8 bases and J 4 bases, with 9 bases left between them. Germline CDR1 GTSNPN, CDR2 SVGIG (reference sequence). This CDR3 comprises 10 residues. CDR3 DNA: TGTGCCGGGGGGTTTTACGAGCAGTACTTC. This sequence encodes CAGGFYEQYF.

DNA for the CDR3: TGTGCCAGCAGCTCCCGCCGCGGGGGGCAAGAGACCCAGTACTTC. This translates into CASSSRRGGQETQYF. The chain links TRBV7-2 to TRBJ2-5, with 8 bases matching TRBD2. Germline V lookup: CDR1 SGHTA, CDR2 FQGNSA. CDR3 length: 15 residues. J was trimmed by 2 bases and V by 4 bases; bases with no gene match: 6.

As regards this clone: The same CDR3 also results from other DNA sequences found in this sample. The chain carries TRBV5-1 and TRBJ2-3; TRBD2 is a possible D gene (6 bases). The CDR3 sequence is 15 residues long. Trimming took 5 bases from V and 2 from J, leaving 15 bases between them. CDR1 is SGHRS, CDR2 YFSETQ, per germline. The CDR3 sequence: CASSLPGLSTDTQYF. As DNA, the CDR3 is TGCGCCAGCAGTTTGCCGGGACTTTCCACAGATACGCAGTATTTT.

The rearrangement joins TRBV11-2 to TRBJ1-2; no reliable D call. In germline, CDR1 is SGHAT, CDR2 FQNNGV. Trimming stripped 5 bases from V and 2 bases from J, with 9 bases between. The CDR3 consists of 13 residues. The CDR3 loop is CASSPQQNYGYTF. Here the CDR3 DNA reads TGTGCCAGCAGCCCCCAACAGAACTATGGCTACACCTTC.

This sequence joins TRBV5-4 and TRBJ2-5; 10 bases are shared with TRBD1. V shed 2 bases, J shed 6 bases, and the junction held 13 bases outside the gene matches. Germline CDR1 reads SGHNT; CDR2 reads YYREEE (reference sequence). The CDR3 length is 17 residues. Here the CDR3 reads CASSLLKATGGSQTQYF. The CDR3 nucleotides read TGTGCCAGCAGCTTACTCAAAGCGACAGGGGGCTCGCAGACCCAGTACTTC. The full variable domain, completed using reference TRBV5-4 and TRBJ2-5, is ETGVTQSPTHLIKTRGQQVTLRCSSQSGHNTVSWYQQALGQGPQFIFQYYREEENGRGNFPPRFSGLQFPNYSSELNVNALELDDSALYLCASSLLKATGGSQTQYFGPGTRLLVL.